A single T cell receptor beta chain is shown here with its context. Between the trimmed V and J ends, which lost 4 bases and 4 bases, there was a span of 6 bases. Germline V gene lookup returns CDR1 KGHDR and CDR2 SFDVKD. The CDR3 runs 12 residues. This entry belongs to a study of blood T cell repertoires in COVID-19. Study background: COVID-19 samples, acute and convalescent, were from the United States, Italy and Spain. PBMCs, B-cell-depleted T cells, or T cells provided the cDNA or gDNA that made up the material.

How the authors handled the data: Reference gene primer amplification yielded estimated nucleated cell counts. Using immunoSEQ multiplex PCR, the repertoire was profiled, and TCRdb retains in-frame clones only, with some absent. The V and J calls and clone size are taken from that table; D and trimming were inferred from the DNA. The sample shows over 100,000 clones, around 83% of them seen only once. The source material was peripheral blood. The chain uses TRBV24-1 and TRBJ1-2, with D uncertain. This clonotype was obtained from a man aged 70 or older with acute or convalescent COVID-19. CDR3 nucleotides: TGTGCCACCAGTGAGGGCGTCTATGGCTACACCTTC. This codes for CATSEGVYGYTF.